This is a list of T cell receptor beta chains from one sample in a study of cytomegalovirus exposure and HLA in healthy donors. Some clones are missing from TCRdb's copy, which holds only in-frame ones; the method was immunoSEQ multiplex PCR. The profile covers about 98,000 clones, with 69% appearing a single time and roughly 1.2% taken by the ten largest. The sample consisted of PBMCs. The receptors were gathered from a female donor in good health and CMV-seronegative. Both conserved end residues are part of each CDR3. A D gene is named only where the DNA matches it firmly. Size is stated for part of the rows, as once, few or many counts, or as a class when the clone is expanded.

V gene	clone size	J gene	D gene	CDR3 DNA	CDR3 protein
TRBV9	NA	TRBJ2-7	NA	TGTGCCAGCAGCTTAAACAGGGCAGCTGACGAGCAGTACTTC	CASSLNRAADEQYF
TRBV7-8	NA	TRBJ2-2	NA	TGTGCCAGCAGCTTAGTCCCCGGGTCCACCGGGGAGCTGTTTTTT	CASSLVPGSTGELFF
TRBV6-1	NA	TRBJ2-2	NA	TGTGCCAGCAGTGAGGGGAGGGGGTCGAACACCGGGGAGCTGTTTTTT	CASSEGRGSNTGELFF
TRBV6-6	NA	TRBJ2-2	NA	TGTGCCACCACGGACAGTTACACCGGGGAGCTGTTTTTT	CATTDSYTGELFF
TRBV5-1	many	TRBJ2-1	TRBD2	TGCGCCAGCAGCTTCGCCGGACTAGCGGGAGTCTACAATGAGCAGTTCTTC	CASSFAGLAGVYNEQFF
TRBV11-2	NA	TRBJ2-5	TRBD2	TGTGCCAGCAGCCCCTATGGACTAGCGCATGAGACCCAGTACTTC	CASSPYGLAHETQYF
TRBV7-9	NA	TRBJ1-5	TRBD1	TGTGCCAGCAGCAAGACAGGGGGCCTTCAGCCCCAGCATTTT	CASSKTGGLQPQHF
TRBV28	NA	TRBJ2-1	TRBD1	TGTGCCACTAATACCGGGACAGCGTACAATGAGCAGTTCTTC	CATNTGTAYNEQFF
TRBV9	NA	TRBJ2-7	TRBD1	TGTGCCAGCAGCGTAGCCACAGGGGCCTACGAGCAGTACTTC	CASSVATGAYEQYF
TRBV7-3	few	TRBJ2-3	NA	TGTGCCAGCAGCCCGACCGTATCCGGGACAGATACGCAGTATTTT	CASSPTVSGTDTQYF
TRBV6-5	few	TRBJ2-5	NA	TGTGCCAGCAGTTACTCGACTGGGGCGAGGGAGACCCAGTACTTC	CASSYSTGARETQYF
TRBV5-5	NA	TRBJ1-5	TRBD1	TGTGCCAGCAGCTATTGGGACAGCCGGTATAGCAATCAGCCCCAGCATTTT	CASSYWDSRYSNQPQHF
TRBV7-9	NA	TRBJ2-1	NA	TGTGCCAGCAGCTCTTCGGTCTGGGGGGACGACAATGAGCAGTTCTTC	CASSSSVWGDDNEQFF
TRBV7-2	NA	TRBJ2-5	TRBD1	TGTGCCAGCAGCTTATTTAGGACAGGGGGCGCAAAGACCCAGTACTTC	CASSLFRTGGAKTQYF
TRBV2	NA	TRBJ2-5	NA	TGTGCCAGCGGCCTGACTAGTAACCAAGAGACCCAGTACTTC	CASGLTSNQETQYF
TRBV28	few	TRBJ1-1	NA	TGTGCCATCCTGGGACAACTCAACACTGAAGCTTTCTTT	CAILGQLNTEAFF
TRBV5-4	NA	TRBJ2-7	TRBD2	TGTGCCAGCAGCAAAAAGCGGGAGGGGTCCTACGAGCAGTACTTC	CASSKKREGSYEQYF
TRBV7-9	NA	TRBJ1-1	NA	TGTGCCAGCAGCTTACAGGATATGAACACTGAAGCTTTCTTT	CASSLQDMNTEAFF
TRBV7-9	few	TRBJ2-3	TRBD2	TGTGCCAGCAGCTTAACTAGCGGGGGGTTAGATACGCAGTATTTT	CASSLTSGGLDTQYF